The 24 T cell receptor beta chains below were found in one sample sequenced in a study of blood T cell repertoires in COVID-19. Assay: immunoSEQ multiplex PCR; the TCRdb copy retains only in-frame clones and omits some. This table has 330,000 or so clones, approximately 88% appearing once. The sequenced material came from peripheral blood. The receptors were gathered from a man aged 25-45 years with COVID-19, enrolled during active disease.

The chain has TRBV5-1 and TRBJ1-2; 7 bases align to TRBD1. The CDR3 spans 15 residues. V lost 3 bases and J lost 3; bases outside the gene matches: 8. CDR1 SGHRS and CDR2 YFSETQ come from the germline V gene. This CDR3 is CASSSTPGQHYGYTF. In DNA form, the CDR3 reads TGCGCCAGCAGCTCAACGCCGGGACAGCACTATGGCTACACCTTC. The full variable domain, in which reference TRBV5-1 and TRBJ1-2 provide the parts outside the CDR3, is KAGVTQTPRYLIKTRGQQVTLSCSPISGHRSVSWYQQTPGQGLQFLFEYFSETQRNKGNFPGRFSGRQFSNSRSEMNVSTLELGDSALYLCASSSTPGQHYGYTFGSGTRLTVV.

J is TRBJ2-7 and V is TRBV6-2 or TRBV6-3, with a weak D call TRBD2 (5 bases). This CDR3 is built from 12 residues. The germline gives CDR1 MNHEY, CDR2 SVGEGT. Trimming stripped 5 bases from V and 7 bases from J, with 12 bases between. The CDR3 sequence is CASSTARLEQYF. The CDR3 nucleotides are TGTGCCAGCAGTACCGCTAGACTAGAGCAGTACTTC.

The rearrangement joins TRBV7-2 to TRBJ2-7, with no clear D. V was cut by 5 bases and J by 4 bases, with 9 bases left in between. CDR1 SGHTA and CDR2 FQGNSA come from the germline V gene. The CDR3 covers 12 residues. The CDR3 region is CASSLTRYEQYF. CDR3 DNA: TGTGCCAGCAGCCTTACGAGGTACGAGCAGTACTTC.

The rearrangement uses TRBV11-3 and TRBJ2-2, with TRBD2 identical over 7 bases. Germline loops: CDR1 SGHNT, CDR2 YENEEA. V dropped 8 bases and J dropped 4; count of bases not matched to a gene: 4. The length of the CDR3 is 13 residues. CDR3 protein: CASGSSGTGELFF. The CDR3 region has the DNA TGTGCCAGCGGGTCTAGCGGCACCGGGGAGCTGTTTTTT. The entire variable domain, with the rest obtained from reference TRBV11-3 and TRBJ2-2, is as follows: EAGVVQSPRYKIIEKKQPVAFWCNPISGHNTLYWYLQNLGQGPELLIRYENEEAVDDSQLPKDRFSAERLKGVDSTLKIQPAELGDSAVYLCASGSSGTGELFFGEGSRLTVL.

The chain has TRBV5-6 and TRBJ1-5; D gene unclear. Deletions cut 0 bases from V and 5 bases from J, with 3 bases between. Germline V gene data show CDR1 as SGHDT and CDR2 as YYEEEE. The CDR3 covers 12 residues. CDR3 coding DNA: TGTGCCAGCAGCTTGGGAGATCAGCCCCAGCATTTT. This gives the protein CASSLGDQPQHF.

This chain joins TRBV5-5 and TRBJ1-1, with D perhaps matching TRBD1 (6 bases). The V and J ends lost 0 bases and 4 bases respectively, with 7 bases between them. The CDR3 consists of 13 residues. Germline V lookup: CDR1 SGHKS, CDR2 YYEKEE (reference sequence). CDR3 sequence reads: CASSLGRGTEAFF. The DNA of the CDR3 is TGTGCCAGCAGCTTGGGCAGGGGCACTGAAGCTTTCTTT. Complete variable domain (other parts from reference TRBV5-5 and TRBJ1-1): DAGVTQSPTHLIKTRGQQVTLRCSPISGHKSVSWYQQVLGQGPQFIFQYYEKEERGRGNFPDRFSARQFPNYSSELNVNALLLGDSALYLCASSLGRGTEAFFGQGTRLTVV.

The rearrangement joins TRBV5-1 to TRBJ2-7; D might be TRBD1 (6 bases). There are 17 residues in the CDR3. V lost 3 bases to trimming and J lost 6 bases, with 25 bases between them. Germline loops: CDR1 SGHRS, CDR2 YFSETQ. CDR3 DNA sequence: TGCGCCAGCAGCTCCTCCAACACCCGACAGGCAAATGGCGAGCAGTACTTC. As protein: CASSSSNTRQANGEQYF.

J is TRBJ1-2 and V is TRBV5-1, with 7 bases identical to TRBD1. Germline trimming cut 0 bases from V and 1 base from J; bases unmatched to any gene: 6. This CDR3 has 16 residues. Germline CDR1 reads SGHRS; CDR2 reads YFSETQ. CDR3 DNA: TGCGCCAGCAGCTTGGGGACAGGAGAGAGTAACTATGGCTACACCTTC. Encoded protein: CASSLGTGESNYGYTF.

The chain recombines TRBV5-4 with TRBJ2-1; TRBD2 aligns across 14 bases. The CDR3 has 16 amino acids. Germline V gives CDR1 SGHNT, CDR2 YYREEE (reference sequence). With V trimmed by 5 bases and J by 7 bases, 8 bases remained unmatched. The DNA of the CDR3 is TGTGCCAGCAGTCTTCCGGGACTAGCGGGAGTTAATGAGCAGTTCTTC. It specifies CASSLPGLAGVNEQFF.

The CDR3 spells CASSPRGQGSETQYF. In DNA, the CDR3 is TGTGCCAGCAGCCCACGAGGACAGGGTTCAGAGACCCAGTACTTC. This rearrangement joins TRBV7-8 to TRBJ2-5, with 8 bases matching TRBD1. The CDR3 sequence is 15 residues long. J lost 4 bases, V lost 5 bases, and 9 bases had no gene match. The germline V gene encodes CDR1 SGHVS and CDR2 FQNEAQ.

The gene calls are TRBV10-3 and TRBJ2-5, with 7 bases identical to TRBD1. The V and J ends lost 0 bases and 3 bases, in that order; junction bases with no gene match: 4. In germline, CDR1 is ENHRY, CDR2 SYGVKD. This CDR3 contains 15 residues. CDR3: CAISESRTGEETQYF. CDR3 nucleotide sequence: TGTGCCATCAGTGAGTCGCGTACAGGGGAAGAGACCCAGTACTTC.

This clone was detected a few times. The junction and the germline gene differ at one end; a read error may be behind it. In DNA form, the CDR3 reads TGTGCCAGCAGTCAAGGGACAGGGTATTATGGCTACACCTTC. Protein product: CASSQGTGYYGYTF. The rearrangement links TRBV3-1 (or the pseudogene TRBV3-2) to TRBJ1-2, with 9 bases lining up with TRBD1. Per germline, CDR1 LGHDT and CDR2 YNNKEL (reference sequence). The CDR3 runs 14 residues.

The chain links TRBV27 to TRBJ1-2, with TRBD1 matching 10 bases. V lost 2 bases, J lost 5 bases, and 5 bases stayed unmatched. This CDR3 is 15 amino acids long. Germline CDR1 reads MNHEY; CDR2 reads SMNVEV (reference sequence). In nucleotides, the CDR3 is TGTGCCAGCAGTTTAAGGACAGGGGGAGGGTATGGCTACACCTTC. It is translated as CASSLRTGGGYGYTF.

By sample fraction, this clone is medium-sized. This chain uses TRBV7-9 with TRBJ2-7, with a tentative D call TRBD1 (5 bases). CDR1 and CDR2 from the germline V gene are SEHNR and FQNEAQ (reference sequence). Trimming took 6 bases from V and 2 from J, leaving 11 bases between them. The CDR3 is 13 amino acids. The CDR3 is CASRDTLTYEQYF. CDR3 nucleotide sequence: TGTGCCAGCAGGGACACTCTTACCTACGAGCAGTACTTC.

This chain uses TRBV6-5 with TRBJ2-7, with TRBD1 identical over 7 bases. V shed 8 bases and J 7 bases; nucleotides not matched to a gene: 11. The CDR3 length is 13 residues. Germline CDR1 is MNHEY and CDR2 is SVGAGI. The CDR3 DNA sequence: TGTGCCAGCCGAGCAAACCGGGACAGAGAGCAGTACTTC. This codes for CASRANRDREQYF.

Written as DNA, the CDR3 is TGTGCCAGCAGTTTAGTGGGGGCAGACTACAATGAGCAGTTCTTC. It encodes CASSLVGADYNEQFF. The genes are TRBV27 and TRBJ2-1, with D tentatively TRBD1 (6 bases). V was pared by 2 bases and J by 3 bases, with 11 bases between. This CDR3 comprises 15 residues. Per the germline V gene, CDR1 is MNHEY and CDR2 is SMNVEV (reference sequence).

The V call is TRBV18, the J call TRBJ2-5; weak D call: TRBD1 (5 bases). Trimming took off 6 bases at V and 4 bases at J, with 9 bases between the two ends. The CDR3 sequence is 12 residues long. The germline V gene has CDR1 KGHSH and CDR2 LQKENI. CDR3 protein: CASSSGIETQYF. The CDR3 DNA reads as TGTGCCAGCTCCTCAGGGATAGAGACCCAGTACTTC.

CDR3 in amino acids: CASSRRTGGYQETQYF. DNA for the CDR3: TGTGCCAGCAGCCGTAGGACAGGGGGATACCAAGAGACCCAGTACTTC. The genes are TRBV7-9 and TRBJ2-5; 10 nucleotides match TRBD1. CDR1 SEHNR and CDR2 FQNEAQ come from the germline V gene (reference sequence). The length of the CDR3 is 16 residues. After removal of 5 bases from V and 0 bases from J, the junction contained 6 bases not matched to a gene.

This clone was seen just once. The V and J genes are TRBV9 and TRBJ1-3, with D uncertain. The CDR3 contains 17 residues. The V and J ends lost 0 bases and 0 bases respectively, with 13 bases between them. CDR1 and CDR2 (germline): SGDLS, YYNGEE. CDR3 residues: CASSVGSGGISGNTIYF. CDR3 in DNA: TGTGCCAGCAGCGTAGGGTCCGGCGGAATCTCTGGAAACACCATATATTTT.

The chain has TRBV5-4 and TRBJ2-2; 11 bases fit TRBD2. The length of the CDR3 is 16 residues. CDR1 and CDR2 from the germline V gene are SGHNT and YYREEE (reference sequence). J lost 7 bases, V lost 2 bases, and 7 bases had no gene match. The CDR3 coding sequence is TGTGCCAGCAGCTTAACCCTAGCGGGGGGCGGCGGGGAGCTGTTTTTT. The encoded protein is CASSLTLAGGGGELFF.

CDR3 nucleotide sequence: TGTGCCAGCTCACCGCCCAGGGGCCAGGCCTACGAGCAGTACTTC. Translating it yields CASSPPRGQAYEQYF. The chain employs TRBV18 and TRBJ2-7, with D possibly being TRBD1 (6 bases). Between the trimmed V and J ends, which lost 3 bases and 2 bases, there was a span of 14 bases. CDR1 KGHSH and CDR2 LQKENI come from the germline V gene. The CDR3 is made up of 15 amino acids.

V gene TRBV6-1 combines with J gene TRBJ1-4; possibly TRBD1 for D (5 bases). Trimming removed 0 bases from V and 4 bases from J, with 15 bases in between. The CDR3 length is 17 residues. Germline CDR1 is MNHNS and CDR2 is SASEGT. The CDR3, as DNA: TGTGCCAGCAGTGAAGCGCTTCGGACGGGACTTAATGAAAAACTGTTTTTT. Protein: CASSEALRTGLNEKLFF.

This clone has only one observation. The chain combines TRBV28 with TRBJ2-7; TRBD2 agrees at 7 bases. The CDR3 covers 15 residues. Per germline, CDR1 MDHEN and CDR2 SYDVKM. The V gene end was trimmed by 8 bases and the J gene end by 0 bases; junction bases not matched to a gene: 10. The CDR3 spells CASLSLAALSYEQYF. The CDR3 DNA reads TGTGCCAGCCTGTCTCTAGCGGCCCTCTCCTACGAGCAGTACTTC.

The chain employs TRBV28 and TRBJ1-3; no firm D call. The CDR3 contains 14 residues. Trimming removed 6 bases from V and 0 bases from J, with 9 bases in between. Germline V gives CDR1 MDHEN, CDR2 SYDVKM. In DNA, the CDR3 is TGTGCCAGCAGAACACACTACTCTGGAAACACCATATATTTT. It yields the protein CASRTHYSGNTIYF.